This is a list of T cell receptor beta chains from one sample in a study of shared clonotypes between healthy human individuals. The table came from immunoSEQ multiplex PCR; TCRdb's copy has only in-frame clones and leaves some out. The sample records over a million clones, around 98% being singletons. Sample: naive CD4+ T cells sorted from blood. The receptor set was obtained from a man younger than 40 in good health. CDR3s include the opening cysteine and the closing phenylalanine or tryptophan. Fields, in order: clone size, D gene, J gene, V gene, CDR3 DNA, CDR3 protein. D genes are given only for firm matches. The listing skips clone size in some rows; elsewhere it reads once, few, many or a size class.

size: -; D: TRBD2; J: TRBJ2-1; V: TRBV7-2; DNA: TGTGCCAGCAGCTTGTTTCACGGGACTACAAAAACTAATGAGCAGTTCTTC; CDR3: CASSLFHGTTKTNEQFF
size: -; D: TRBD2; J: TRBJ2-7; V: TRBV18; DNA: TGTGCCAGCTCACCACCGGAGACTAGCGGGAGATTATACGAGCAGTACTTC; CDR3: CASSPPETSGRLYEQYF
size: -; D: -; J: TRBJ2-7; V: TRBV6-6; DNA: TGTGCCAGCAGCTCGGACTGGGGCGAGCAGTACTTC; CDR3: CASSSDWGEQYF
size: -; D: TRBD1; J: TRBJ2-3; V: TRBV13; DNA: TGTGCCAGCAGCTTAAAGACAGGGGGCCGGACAGATACGCAGTATTTT; CDR3: CASSLKTGGRTDTQYF
size: -; D: -; J: TRBJ2-3; V: TRBV27; DNA: TGTGCCAGCAGTCCTCGGGTCGCAGATACGCAGTATTTT; CDR3: CASSPRVADTQYF
size: -; D: TRBD2; J: TRBJ2-7; V: TRBV6-1; DNA: TGTGCCAGCAGTACTAGCGGCGCTGGGGTCTACGAGCAGTACTTC; CDR3: CASSTSGAGVYEQYF
size: once; D: -; J: TRBJ2-1; V: TRBV14; DNA: TGTGCCAGCAGCCAAGATCCGACTTGGAGCTCCTACAATGAGCAGTTCTTC; CDR3: CASSQDPTWSSYNEQFF
size: -; D: TRBD1; J: TRBJ2-1; V: TRBV19; DNA: TGTGCCAGTAGTATCCCGGGACAGGGTGTCAATGAGCAGTTCTTC; CDR3: CASSIPGQGVNEQFF
size: -; D: -; J: TRBJ1-1; V: TRBV29-1; DNA: TGCAGCGTTGGCGGACAGCAGAACACTGAAGCTTTCTTT; CDR3: CSVGGQQNTEAFF
size: -; D: -; J: TRBJ1-1; V: TRBV29-1; DNA: TGCAGCGTCGAGGAAACTGAAGCTTTCTTT; CDR3: CSVEETEAFF
size: -; D: -; J: TRBJ2-3; V: TRBV4-1; DNA: TGCGCCAGCAGCCAAGCAGGGAGCGGGTCAAAGAGAGGGACAGATACGCAGTATTTT; CDR3: CASSQAGSGSKRGTDTQYF
size: -; D: -; J: TRBJ2-3; V: TRBV9; DNA: TGTGCCAGCAGCGTAGCCAGCGGAAGTAGTACAGATACGCAGTATTTT; CDR3: CASSVASGSSTDTQYF
size: -; D: -; J: TRBJ1-2; V: TRBV4-2; DNA: TGTGCCAGCAGCCAAGCGAGTTCCCCGACTAACTATGGCTACACCTTC; CDR3: CASSQASSPTNYGYTF
size: once; D: TRBD1; J: TRBJ2-6; V: TRBV4-1; DNA: TGCGCCAGCAGCCAAGGAGGGGGCAGAGCCAACGTCCTGACTTTC; CDR3: CASSQGGGRANVLTF
size: -; D: -; J: TRBJ1-5; V: TRBV7-2; DNA: TGTGCCAGCAGCCCCAGACACGGTCAGCCCCAGCATTTT; CDR3: CASSPRHGQPQHF
size: -; D: TRBD1; J: TRBJ1-2; V: TRBV4-1; DNA: TGCGCCAGCAGCCAAGATTGGAGACAGGGGGCGCTTGGCTACACCTTC; CDR3: CASSQDWRQGALGYTF
size: -; D: -; J: TRBJ1-5; V: TRBV6-1; DNA: TGTGCCAGCAAGGGGGTGGGCAATCAGCCCCAGCATTTT; CDR3: CASKGVGNQPQHF
size: -; D: -; J: TRBJ2-2; V: TRBV5-1; DNA: TGCGCCAGCAGCCCTACGGTAGGGGCCGGGGAGCTGTTTTTT; CDR3: CASSPTVGAGELFF
size: -; D: -; J: TRBJ2-3; V: TRBV18; DNA: TGTGCCAGCTCACCCTTAGGAGGCATAGATACGCAGTATTTT; CDR3: CASSPLGGIDTQYF
size: -; D: -; J: TRBJ2-7; V: TRBV5-6; DNA: TGTGCCAGCAGCGTGCTCGGACGGACCAACGAGCAGTACTTC; CDR3: CASSVLGRTNEQYF
size: -; D: -; J: TRBJ1-5; V: TRBV7-2; DNA: TGTGCCAGCAGCCCAAAGTTAGGGGGCAATCAGCCCCAGCATTTT; CDR3: CASSPKLGGNQPQHF
size: once; D: -; J: TRBJ2-5; V: TRBV6-1; DNA: TGTGCCAGCAGGGTCAGGCTGCAAGTGACCCAGTACTTC; CDR3: CASRVRLQVTQYF
size: -; D: -; J: TRBJ2-7; V: TRBV20-1; DNA: TGCAGTGCTGATTTTCTCGAGCAGTACTTC; CDR3: CSADFLEQYF
size: -; D: TRBD1; J: TRBJ1-1; V: TRBV5-1; DNA: TGCGCCAGCAGCTTTGCCCAGGGGGGAGGCACTGAAGCTTTCTTT; CDR3: CASSFAQGGGTEAFF